The 4 T cell receptor beta chains presented below share a single source sample, sequenced in a study of cytomegalovirus exposure and HLA in healthy donors. The PCR employed 60 Vbeta primers together with 13 Jbeta primers. This table comes from immunoSEQ multiplex PCR, and its TCRdb copy is limited to in-frame clones, with some not included. The table has about 86,000 clones, about 71% seen once. What was sequenced was PBMCs. These receptors were taken from a man between 60 and 75 years old in good health and CMV-seronegative.

J is TRBJ2-5 and V is TRBV13, with 8 positions matching TRBD1. The CDR3 consists of 15 residues. With 5 bases clipped from V and 13 bases from J, the junction kept 18 bases outside the gene matches. CDR1 PRHDT and CDR2 FYEKMQ come from the germline V gene (reference sequence). CDR3 residues: CASSPPGTGSSRPYF. The DNA of the CDR3 is TGTGCCAGCAGCCCCCCCGGGACAGGTTCTTCCCGACCGTACTTC.

This chain joins TRBV19 and TRBJ2-3, with 8 bases that match TRBD2. Germline-derived CDR1 and CDR2 are LNHDA and SQIVND (reference sequence). The junction had 5 bases not matched to a gene; V was cut back by 5 bases and J by 1 base. CDR3 length equals 15 residues. In DNA form, the CDR3 reads TGTGCCAGTAGTTCATCAGCGGGGGGCACAGATACGCAGTATTTT. It yields the protein CASSSSAGGTDTQYF.

The chain employs TRBV5-4 and TRBJ2-1; 11 bases match TRBD2. The trim removed 2 bases at V and 9 bases at J, leaving 10 bases unmatched. Germline V gene sequence: CDR1 SGHNT, CDR2 YYREEE (reference sequence). The CDR3 runs 16 residues. This CDR3 is CASSFGGGLAGGEQFF. CDR3 bases: TGTGCCAGCAGCTTTGGGGGAGGGCTAGCGGGAGGTGAGCAGTTCTTC.

In nucleotides, the CDR3 is TGCGCCAGCAGCCACCCCCGACAGGGGGCTAATGAAAAACTGTTTTTT. Translated, it gives CASSHPRQGANEKLFF. This chain uses TRBV4-1 with TRBJ1-4; 9 bases map to TRBD1. The CDR3 is 16 amino acids. J was trimmed by 3 bases and V by 3 bases; bases with no gene match: 5. The germline gives CDR1 MGHRA, CDR2 YSYEKL.